Listed here is a single T cell receptor (beta chain). As handled by the study authors: Nucleated cell counts were estimated from reference gene primer amplification. Libraries were prepared by immunoSEQ multiplex PCR; TCRdb keeps only in-frame clonotypes and omits some of them. That table is the source of V, J and clone size, and D and trimming were worked out from the DNA. The sample records about 35,000 clones, approximately 89% being singletons. This record comes from a study of blood T cell repertoires in COVID-19. Overall study: Whether acute or convalescent, the COVID-19 samples came from the United States, Italy and Spain.

The germline V gene encodes CDR1 MNHNY and CDR2 SVGAGI (reference sequence). V dropped 0 bases and J dropped 8; count of bases not matched to a gene: 3. The CDR3 spans 15 residues. The clonotype comes from a man aged 45 to 65 with active COVID-19. Input material: peripheral blood. The V call is TRBV6-6, the J call TRBJ1-6; 8 bases line up with TRBD1. The CDR3 bases are TGTGCCAGCAGTTACTCGGGACAGGTAGATTCACCCCTCCACTTT. This translates into CASSYSGQVDSPLHF.